A few counts support the clone carrying this T cell receptor beta chain. The sample belongs to a study of blood T cells in healthy people across ages. Primed by a sample-barcoded 5' primer and a J-beta primer mix, a second PCR proceeded for about 7 to 12 cycles. Carrying 12 random nucleotides, a template-switch adaptor labeled each individual cDNA molecule. TCRdb re-analysed the 5' RACE reads in MiXCR, keeping a single row per CDR3 protein. The profile shows about 320,000 distinct CDR3 sequences, 27% of them singletons. They isolated at least 6 million PBMCs from each sample. The TCR sequence derives from a woman between 65 and 79 years old in good health. Sequencing input: blood.

CDR3 sequence: CASTSSGDSTLGQYF. The DNA for the CDR3 is TGTGCCAGCACCTCCTCCGGGGACTCGACTTTAGGGCAGTACTTC. The chain joins TRBV28 to TRBJ2-5; D might be TRBD2 (6 bases). Trimming took 7 bases from V and 11 from J, leaving 26 bases between them. CDR3 length equals 15 residues. Germline V gene data show CDR1 as MDHEN and CDR2 as SYDVKM.